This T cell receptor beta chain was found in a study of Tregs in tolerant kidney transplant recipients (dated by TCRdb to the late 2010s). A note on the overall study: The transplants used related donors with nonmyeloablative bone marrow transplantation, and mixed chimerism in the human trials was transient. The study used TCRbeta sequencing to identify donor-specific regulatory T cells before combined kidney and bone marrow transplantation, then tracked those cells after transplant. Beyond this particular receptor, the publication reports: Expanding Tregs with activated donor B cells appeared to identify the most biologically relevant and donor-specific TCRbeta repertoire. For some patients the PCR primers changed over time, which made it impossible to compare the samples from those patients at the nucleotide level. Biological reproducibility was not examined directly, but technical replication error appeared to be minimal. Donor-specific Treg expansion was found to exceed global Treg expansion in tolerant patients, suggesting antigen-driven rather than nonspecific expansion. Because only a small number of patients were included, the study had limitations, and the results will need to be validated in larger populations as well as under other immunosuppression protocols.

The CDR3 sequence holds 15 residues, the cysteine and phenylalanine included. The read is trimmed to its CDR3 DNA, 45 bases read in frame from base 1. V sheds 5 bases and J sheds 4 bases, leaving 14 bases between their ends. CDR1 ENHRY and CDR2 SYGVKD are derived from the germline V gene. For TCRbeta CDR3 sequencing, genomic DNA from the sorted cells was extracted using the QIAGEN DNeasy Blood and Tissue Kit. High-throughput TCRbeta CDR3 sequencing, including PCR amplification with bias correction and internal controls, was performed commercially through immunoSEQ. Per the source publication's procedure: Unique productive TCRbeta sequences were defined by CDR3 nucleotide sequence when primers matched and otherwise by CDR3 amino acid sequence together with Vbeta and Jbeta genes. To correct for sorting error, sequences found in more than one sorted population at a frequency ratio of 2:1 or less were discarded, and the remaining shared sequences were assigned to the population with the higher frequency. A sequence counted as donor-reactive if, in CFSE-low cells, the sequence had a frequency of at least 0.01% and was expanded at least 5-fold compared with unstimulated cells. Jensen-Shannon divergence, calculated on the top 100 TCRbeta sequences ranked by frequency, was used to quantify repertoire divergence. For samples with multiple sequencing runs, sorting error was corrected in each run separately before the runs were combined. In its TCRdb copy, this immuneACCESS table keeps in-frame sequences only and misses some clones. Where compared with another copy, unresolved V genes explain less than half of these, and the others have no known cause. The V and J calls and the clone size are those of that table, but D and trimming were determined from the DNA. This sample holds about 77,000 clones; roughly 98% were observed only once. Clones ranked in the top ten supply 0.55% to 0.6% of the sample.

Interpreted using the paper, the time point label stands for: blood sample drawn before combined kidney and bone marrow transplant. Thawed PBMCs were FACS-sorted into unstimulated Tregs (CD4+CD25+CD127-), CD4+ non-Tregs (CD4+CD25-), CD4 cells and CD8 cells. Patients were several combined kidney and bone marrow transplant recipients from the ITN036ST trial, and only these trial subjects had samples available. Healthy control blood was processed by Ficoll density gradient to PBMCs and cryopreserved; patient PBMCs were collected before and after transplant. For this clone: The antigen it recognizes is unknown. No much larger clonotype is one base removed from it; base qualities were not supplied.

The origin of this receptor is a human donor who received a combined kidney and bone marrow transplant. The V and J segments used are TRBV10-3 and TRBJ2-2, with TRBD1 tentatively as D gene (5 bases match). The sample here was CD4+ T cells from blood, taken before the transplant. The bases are TGTGCCATCAGTCCAGGGTCTTCGACCACCGGGGAGCTGTTTTTT. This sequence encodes CAISPGSSTTGELFF.